The next 26 T cell receptor beta chains were all read from a single sample in a study of blood T cell repertoires in COVID-19. Some clones are missing from TCRdb's copy, which holds only in-frame ones; the method was immunoSEQ multiplex PCR. The data hold about 360,000 clones, with around 84% observed a single time. Sequencing used peripheral blood. All receptors come from a human donor in a cohort sampled during active COVID-19.

This clone was seen once. This chain's CDR3 is CASTPSRDSSYEQYF. In nucleotides, the CDR3 is TGCGCCAGCACTCCATCCCGGGACAGCTCCTACGAGCAGTACTTC. J is TRBJ2-7 and V is TRBV5-1; the match to TRBD1 covers 7 bases. Germline V CDR1 and CDR2: SGHRS, YFSETQ. Unmatched junction bases numbered 9, after V lost 6 bases and J lost 0 bases. The CDR3 runs 15 residues.

V and J are TRBV7-8 and TRBJ1-2; D not certain. This CDR3 region has 12 residues. Trimming stripped 4 bases from V and 5 bases from J, with 8 bases between. From germline, CDR1 is SGHVS and CDR2 FQNEAQ. CDR3 residues: CASSSGLYGYTF. CDR3 in DNA: TGTGCCAGCAGCTCCGGACTGTATGGCTACACCTTC.

About this clone itself: Distinct nucleotide sequences in the sample also encode this CDR3. The V call is TRBV29-1, the J call TRBJ1-1; D perhaps matches TRBD1 (6 bases). CDR3 length: 13 amino acids. Trimming pared 6 bases from V and 3 bases from J, leaving 14 bases between. Per germline, CDR1 SQVTM and CDR2 ANQGSEA. The CDR3 DNA is TGCAGCGTCACCAGGGGTGGGGACACTGAAGCTTTCTTT. This gives the protein CSVTRGGDTEAFF.

This clone was counted a few times. This sample also contains other DNA sequences that code for the same CDR3. The rearrangement uses TRBV5-1 and TRBJ2-7; TRBD2 agrees at 13 bases. CDR1 and CDR2 (germline): SGHRS, YFSETQ. V was pared by 4 bases and J by 5 bases, with 3 bases of the junction left unmatched. This CDR3 contains 14 residues. CDR3 in DNA: TGCGCCAGCAGCCTCGGGACTAGCGGGGACGAGCAGTACTTC. Translated, it gives CASSLGTSGDEQYF.

This chain joins TRBV11-3 and TRBJ2-1; 8 bases map to TRBD1. From germline, CDR1 is SGHNT and CDR2 YENEEA. The J segment lost 8 bases and the V segment lost 3 bases, leaving 3 bases of the junction unmatched. This CDR3 is 13 amino acids long. The CDR3 nucleotides read TGTGCCAGCAGCTTGGCACAGGGGGATGAGCAGTTCTTC. This translates into CASSLAQGDEQFF.

J is TRBJ1-2 and V is TRBV3-1 (or the pseudogene TRBV3-2); a possible D gene is TRBD1 (6 bases). V shed 4 bases and J shed 2 bases, with 11 bases lying between them. Germline CDR1 and CDR2: LGHDT and YNNKEL (reference sequence). This CDR3 has 14 amino acids. The CDR3 nucleotides read TGTGCCAGCAGCCGCGCGGGGGCGAACTATGGCTACACCTTC. This sequence encodes CASSRAGANYGYTF.

The chain joins TRBV5-4 to TRBJ1-6; D remains ambiguous. The V gene's germline CDR1 is SGHNT and CDR2 YYREEE (reference sequence). Trimming took off 1 base at V and 9 bases at J, with 11 bases between the two ends. This CDR3 is 14 amino acids long. CDR3 sequence reads: CASSLPERRSPLHF. The DNA for the CDR3 is TGTGCCAGCAGCTTGCCTGAGCGGCGTTCACCCCTCCACTTT.

The CDR3 loop reads CASSPPGQWNTEAFF. CDR3 sequence (DNA): TGCGCCAGCAGCCCCCCCGGACAGTGGAACACTGAAGCTTTCTTT. The V call is TRBV5-1, the J call TRBJ1-1, with D perhaps TRBD1 (6 bases). Germline CDR1 SGHRS, CDR2 YFSETQ. This CDR3 region has 15 residues. The V and J ends lost 4 bases and 1 base respectively, with 14 bases between them. The full variable domain, its missing parts supplied by reference TRBV5-1 and TRBJ1-1, is KAGVTQTPRYLIKTRGQQVTLSCSPISGHRSVSWYQQTPGQGLQFLFEYFSETQRNKGNFPGRFSGRQFSNSRSEMNVSTLELGDSALYLCASSPPGQWNTEAFFGQGTRLTVV.

J is TRBJ1-5 and V is TRBV6-5; D not certain. Trimming cost V 7 bases and J 1 base, with 14 bases left between them. CDR1 MNHEY and CDR2 SVGAGI come from the germline V gene. CDR3 length: 15 residues. The CDR3 DNA sequence: TGTGCCAGCACAGAGCATGGGAGGAGCAATCAGCCCCAGCATTTT. Residues: CASTEHGRSNQPQHF.

This chain connects TRBV27 to TRBJ1-6, with D perhaps matching TRBD1 (6 bases). This CDR3 spans 16 amino acids. Germline loops: CDR1 MNHEY, CDR2 SMNVEV (reference sequence). The V gene lost 5 bases and the J gene lost 5 bases, with 16 bases spanning the gap. The CDR3 sequence is CASSLRTDQHNSPLHF. In nucleotides, the CDR3 is TGTGCCAGCAGTCTACGGACAGACCAACATAATTCACCCCTCCACTTT.

The chain couples TRBV30 to TRBJ2-2, with 7 bases lining up with TRBD1. The length of the CDR3 is 14 residues. Germline loops: CDR1 GTSNPN, CDR2 SVGIG (reference sequence). The V gene end was trimmed by 4 bases and the J gene end by 6 bases; junction bases not matched to a gene: 8. The CDR3 coding sequence is TGTGCCTGGATGCACAGGGGTACCGCCGGGGAGCTGTTTTTT. It translates to CAWMHRGTAGELFF.

The chain joins TRBV28 to TRBJ2-7, with 10 bases aligning to TRBD2. The CDR3 has 15 residues. After removal of 6 bases from V and 0 bases from J, the junction contained 5 bases not matched to a gene. Germline V CDR1 and CDR2: MDHEN, SYDVKM. This CDR3 is CASSPWTSGSYEQYF. CDR3 coding DNA: TGTGCCAGCAGCCCCTGGACTAGCGGCTCCTACGAGCAGTACTTC.

V gene TRBV6-5 combines with J gene TRBJ1-2; no firm D call. Germline assignment: CDR1 MNHEY and CDR2 SVGAGI. V lost 6 bases, J lost 2 bases, and 13 bases lay in between. The CDR3 covers 14 residues. The CDR3 DNA sequence: TGTGCCAGCAGCGTCTCGGAGCGAAACTATGGCTACACCTTC. Its protein product is CASSVSERNYGYTF.

The chain links TRBV9 to TRBJ2-3, with 13 bases lining up with TRBD2. The trim removed 3 bases at V and 1 base at J, leaving 8 bases unmatched. Germline assignment: CDR1 SGDLS and CDR2 YYNGEE. The CDR3 totals 18 residues. The CDR3 region has the DNA TGTGCCAGCAGCGCGGGACTAGCGGGGACGGGAGGCACAGATACGCAGTATTTT. This codes for CASSAGLAGTGGTDTQYF.

The chain employs TRBV4-2 and TRBJ2-1; 9 positions agree with TRBD2. The V segment lost 1 base and the J segment 4 bases; nucleotides outside the gene matches: 2. The CDR3 covers 15 residues. The V gene's germline CDR1 is LGHNA and CDR2 YNFKEQ. CDR3 region: CASSQVRGGYNEQFF. CDR3 DNA: TGTGCCAGCAGCCAAGTGCGGGGGGGTTACAATGAGCAGTTCTTC.

J is TRBJ1-4 and V is TRBV28; the match to TRBD1 covers 7 bases. CDR1 and CDR2 from the germline V gene are MDHEN and SYDVKM. The V and J ends lost 7 bases and 8 bases, in that order; junction bases with no gene match: 7. The CDR3 consists of 13 residues. CDR3 nucleotide sequence: TGTGCCAGCATGCAAACAGGGGAAGAAAAACTGTTTTTT. Translated, it gives CASMQTGEEKLFF.

The chain carries TRBV4-1 and TRBJ1-4, with TRBD1 as a possible D gene (6 bases). This CDR3 has 13 residues. V was pared by 5 bases and J by 7 bases, with 11 bases between. Germline assignment: CDR1 MGHRA and CDR2 YSYEKL. In DNA form, the CDR3 reads TGCGCCAGCAGCACCACAGGGTCTGAAAAACTGTTTTTT. This sequence encodes CASSTTGSEKLFF.

The DNA of the CDR3 is TGTGCCAGCAGCCCTGGGACGGGGGGTTCTAACTATGGCTACACCTTC. Amino acids: CASSPGTGGSNYGYTF. The genes are TRBV5-6 and TRBJ1-2; D is perhaps TRBD1 (5 bases). Germline CDR1 is SGHDT and CDR2 is YYEEEE. V dropped 4 bases and J dropped 0 bases, with 16 bases sitting between them. The CDR3 consists of 16 residues.

This sequence joins TRBV24-1 and TRBJ2-3; 8 nucleotides align to TRBD2. J was trimmed by 2 bases and V by 3 bases; bases with no gene match: 3. From germline, CDR1 is KGHDR and CDR2 SFDVKD. The CDR3 has 15 residues. CDR3 DNA sequence: TGTGCCACCAGTGATGAAGCGGGAGACACAGATACGCAGTATTTT. Translating gives CATSDEAGDTDTQYF.

The rearrangement uses TRBV19 and TRBJ2-1; 7 bases fit TRBD2. V was clipped by 1 base and J by 3 bases; unmatched bases: 6. The CDR3 runs 16 residues. CDR1 is LNHDA, CDR2 SQIVND, per germline (reference sequence). CDR3 residues: CASSIGRLADYNEQFF. CDR3 nucleotides: TGTGCCAGTAGTATAGGTCGGCTAGCGGACTACAATGAGCAGTTCTTC.

This chain uses TRBV6-5 with TRBJ1-2; tentative D call: TRBD1 (6 bases). V lost 7 bases, J lost 7 bases, and 22 bases lay in between. Germline loops: CDR1 MNHEY, CDR2 SVGAGI. CDR3 length: 15 residues. CDR3 DNA sequence: TGTGCCAGCACCTCGAGCTGGGGGGGGCAGGGTGGCTACACCTTC. The encoded protein is CASTSSWGGQGGYTF.

CDR3 amino acids: CASTPGGGGRSNQPQHF. The CDR3 coding sequence is TGTGCCAGCACCCCAGGTGGAGGGGGCCGTAGCAATCAGCCCCAGCATTTT. The chain is built from TRBV28 and TRBJ1-5; 7 nucleotides match TRBD1. Germline V CDR1 and CDR2: MDHEN, SYDVKM. V trimming: 7 bases; J trimming: 0 bases; junction bases outside the gene matches: 12. There are 17 residues in the CDR3.

The chain carries TRBV3-1 (or the pseudogene TRBV3-2) and TRBJ1-4; TRBD1 aligns across 7 bases. This CDR3 comprises 14 residues. CDR1 and CDR2 from the germline V gene are LGHDT and YNNKEL (reference sequence). Unmatched junction bases numbered 3, after V lost 4 bases and J lost 4 bases. This CDR3 reads CASSPNRGNEKLFF. CDR3 DNA sequence: TGTGCCAGCAGCCCGAACAGGGGTAATGAAAAACTGTTTTTT.

This rearrangement joins TRBV4-2 to TRBJ2-5; 8 nucleotides match TRBD2. CDR3 length: 17 residues. The germline CDR1 and CDR2 sequences are LGHNA and YNFKEQ. The junction had 9 bases not matched to a gene; V was cut back by 0 bases and J by 3 bases. The CDR3 reads CASSQESAGDDKETQYF. CDR3 nucleotides: TGTGCCAGCAGCCAAGAATCAGCGGGGGACGATAAAGAGACCCAGTACTTC.

This chain uses TRBV18 with TRBJ2-7, with 7 bases that match TRBD1. Germline V gene sequence: CDR1 KGHSH, CDR2 LQKENI. This CDR3 region has 15 residues. J gave up 0 bases and V 3 bases, and 5 bases lay outside the gene matches. The CDR3 here is CASSPVTGSSYEQYF. Written as DNA, the CDR3 is TGTGCCAGCTCACCCGTGACAGGGAGCTCCTACGAGCAGTACTTC. The variable domain in full, with the rest retrieved from reference TRBV18 and TRBJ2-7, is NAGVMQNPRHLVRRRGQEARLRCSPMKGHSHVYWYRQLPEEGLKFMVYLQKENIIDESGMPKERFSAEFPKEGPSILRIQQVVRGDSAAYFCASSPVTGSSYEQYFGPGTRLTVT.

The chain uses TRBV15 and TRBJ2-7; 7 bases align to TRBD1. This CDR3 spans 15 amino acids. The germline CDR1 and CDR2 sequences are LNHNV and YYDKDF (reference sequence). V lost 5 bases and J lost 4; bases outside the gene matches: 11. CDR3 nucleotide sequence: TGTGCCACCAGCTATCACCGGACAGGCTCGTACGAGCAGTACTTC. It translates to CATSYHRTGSYEQYF.